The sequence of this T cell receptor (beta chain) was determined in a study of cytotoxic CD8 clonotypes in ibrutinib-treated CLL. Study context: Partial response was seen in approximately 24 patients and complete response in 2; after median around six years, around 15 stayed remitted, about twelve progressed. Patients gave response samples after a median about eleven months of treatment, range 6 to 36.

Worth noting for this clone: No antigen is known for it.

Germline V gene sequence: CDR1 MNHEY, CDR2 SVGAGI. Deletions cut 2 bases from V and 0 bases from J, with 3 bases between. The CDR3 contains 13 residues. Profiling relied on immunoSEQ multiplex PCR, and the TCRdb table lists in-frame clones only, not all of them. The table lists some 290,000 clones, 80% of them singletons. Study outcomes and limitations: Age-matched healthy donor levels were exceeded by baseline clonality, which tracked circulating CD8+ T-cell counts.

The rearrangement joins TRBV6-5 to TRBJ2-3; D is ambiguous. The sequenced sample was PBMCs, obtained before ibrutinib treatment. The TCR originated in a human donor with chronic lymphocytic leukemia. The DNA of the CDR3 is TGTGCCAGCAGTTACACGAGCACAGATACGCAGTATTTT. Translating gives CASSYTSTDTQYF.